This T cell receptor (beta chain) was recorded in a study of cytomegalovirus exposure and HLA in healthy donors. The PCR employed 60 Vbeta primers together with 13 Jbeta primers. Using immunoSEQ multiplex PCR, the repertoire was profiled, and TCRdb retains in-frame clones only, with some absent. The data contain just over 150,000 clones, 80% of them singletons. This clone has only a few counts. This clonotype originated in a male donor in good health and CMV-seropositive. Sequencing input: PBMCs.

The CDR3 loop reads CASSPGTLRGREYF. Here the CDR3 DNA reads TGCGCCAGCAGCCCCGGGACTCTTAGGGGGCGGGAGTACTTC. V and J are TRBV5-1 and TRBJ2-7, with TRBD1 as a possible D gene (7 bases). CDR1 and CDR2 (germline): SGHRS, YFSETQ. V was trimmed by 4 bases and J by 11 bases, leaving 22 bases between them. The CDR3 spans 14 residues.